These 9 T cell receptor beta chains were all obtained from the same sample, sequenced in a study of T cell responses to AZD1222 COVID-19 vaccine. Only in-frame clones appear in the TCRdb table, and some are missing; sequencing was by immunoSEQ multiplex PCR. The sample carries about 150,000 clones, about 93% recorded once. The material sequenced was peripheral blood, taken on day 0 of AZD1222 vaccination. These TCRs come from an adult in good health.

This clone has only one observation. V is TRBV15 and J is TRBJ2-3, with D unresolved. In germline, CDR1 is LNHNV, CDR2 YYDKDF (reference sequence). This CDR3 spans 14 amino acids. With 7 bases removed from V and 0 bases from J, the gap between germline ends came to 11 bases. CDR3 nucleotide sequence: TGTGCCACCAAAATCGGGCTGAGCACAGATACGCAGTATTTT. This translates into CATKIGLSTDTQYF. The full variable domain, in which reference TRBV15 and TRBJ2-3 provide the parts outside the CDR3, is DAMVIQNPRYQVTQFGKPVTLSCSQTLNHNVMYWYQQKSSQAPKLLFHYYDKDFNNEADTPDNFQSRRPNTSFCFLDIRSPGLGDTAMYLCATKIGLSTDTQYFGPGTRLTVL.

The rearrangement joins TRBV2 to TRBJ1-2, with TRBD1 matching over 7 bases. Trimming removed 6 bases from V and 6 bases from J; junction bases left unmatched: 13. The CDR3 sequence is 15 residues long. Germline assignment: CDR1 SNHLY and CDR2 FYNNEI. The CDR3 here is CASRRGRDIWDGYTF. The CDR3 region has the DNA TGTGCCAGCAGGAGGGGGCGCGATATTTGGGATGGCTACACCTTC.

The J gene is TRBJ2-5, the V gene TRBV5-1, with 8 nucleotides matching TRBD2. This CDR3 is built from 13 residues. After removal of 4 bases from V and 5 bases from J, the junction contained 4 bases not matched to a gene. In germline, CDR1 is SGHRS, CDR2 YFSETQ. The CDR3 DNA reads TGCGCCAGCAGCCTGGGACTAGAGGAGACCCAGTACTTC. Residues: CASSLGLEETQYF. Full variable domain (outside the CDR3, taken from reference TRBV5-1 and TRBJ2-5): KAGVTQTPRYLIKTRGQQVTLSCSPISGHRSVSWYQQTPGQGLQFLFEYFSETQRNKGNFPGRFSGRQFSNSRSEMNVSTLELGDSALYLCASSLGLEETQYFGPGTRLLVL.

The CDR3 DNA reads as TGTGCCAGCTCACCATACCAGGGGGCGTCCGGGGAGCTGTTTTTT. This gives the protein CASSPYQGASGELFF. The chain has TRBV18 and TRBJ2-2; 8 bases agree with TRBD1. CDR3 size: 15 residues. V lost 2 bases, J lost 6 bases, and 5 bases stayed unmatched. Germline assignment: CDR1 KGHSH and CDR2 LQKENI.

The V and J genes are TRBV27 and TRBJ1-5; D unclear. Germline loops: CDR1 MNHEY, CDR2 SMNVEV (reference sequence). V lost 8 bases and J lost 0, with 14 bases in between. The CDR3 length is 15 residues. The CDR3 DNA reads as TGTGCCAGCCGACCGTACACGGATAGCAATCAGCCCCAGCATTTT. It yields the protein CASRPYTDSNQPQHF.

The CDR3 coding sequence is TGCAGCGTTTCTGTGGGGGCGGGGAATGAGCAGTTCTTC. It codes for CSVSVGAGNEQFF. The rearrangement links TRBV29-1 to TRBJ2-1; D possibly uses TRBD1 or TRBD2 (6 bases each). The V and J ends lost 5 bases and 7 bases respectively, with 15 bases between them. From germline, CDR1 is SQVTM and CDR2 ANQGSEA. The CDR3 contains 13 residues.

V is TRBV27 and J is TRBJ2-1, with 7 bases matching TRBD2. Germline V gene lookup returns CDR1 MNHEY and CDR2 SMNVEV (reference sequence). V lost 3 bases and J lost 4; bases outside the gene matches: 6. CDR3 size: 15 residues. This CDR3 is CASSFREVSYNEQFF. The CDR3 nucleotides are TGTGCCAGCAGTTTTCGGGAGGTCTCATACAATGAGCAGTTCTTC.

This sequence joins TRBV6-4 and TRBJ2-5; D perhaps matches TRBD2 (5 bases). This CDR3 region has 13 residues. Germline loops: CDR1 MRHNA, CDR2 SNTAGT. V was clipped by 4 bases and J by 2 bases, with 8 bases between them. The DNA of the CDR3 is TGTGCCAGCAGTGCGGGGATTCAAGAGACCCAGTACTTC. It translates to CASSAGIQETQYF.

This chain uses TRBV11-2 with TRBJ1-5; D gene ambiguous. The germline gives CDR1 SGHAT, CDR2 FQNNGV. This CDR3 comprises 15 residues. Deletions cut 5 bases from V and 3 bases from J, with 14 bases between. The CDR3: CASSQRLGSNQPQHF. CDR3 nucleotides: TGTGCCAGCAGCCAACGGCTGGGTTCCAATCAGCCCCAGCATTTT.